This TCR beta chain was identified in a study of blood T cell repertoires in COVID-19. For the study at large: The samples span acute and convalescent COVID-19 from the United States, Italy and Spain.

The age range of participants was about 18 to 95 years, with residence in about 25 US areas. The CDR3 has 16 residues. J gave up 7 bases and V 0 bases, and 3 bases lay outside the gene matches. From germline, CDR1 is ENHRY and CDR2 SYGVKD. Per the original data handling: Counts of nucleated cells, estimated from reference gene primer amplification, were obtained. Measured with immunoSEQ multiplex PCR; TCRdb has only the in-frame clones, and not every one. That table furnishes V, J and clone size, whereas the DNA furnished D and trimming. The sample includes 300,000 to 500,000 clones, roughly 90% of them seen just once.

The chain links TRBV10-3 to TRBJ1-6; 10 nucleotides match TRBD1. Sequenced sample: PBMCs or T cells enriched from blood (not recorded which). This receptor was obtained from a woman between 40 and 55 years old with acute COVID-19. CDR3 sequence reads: CAISESPGQGNSPLHF. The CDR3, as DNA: TGTGCCATCAGTGAGTCTCCGGGACAGGGGAATTCACCCCTCCACTTT.